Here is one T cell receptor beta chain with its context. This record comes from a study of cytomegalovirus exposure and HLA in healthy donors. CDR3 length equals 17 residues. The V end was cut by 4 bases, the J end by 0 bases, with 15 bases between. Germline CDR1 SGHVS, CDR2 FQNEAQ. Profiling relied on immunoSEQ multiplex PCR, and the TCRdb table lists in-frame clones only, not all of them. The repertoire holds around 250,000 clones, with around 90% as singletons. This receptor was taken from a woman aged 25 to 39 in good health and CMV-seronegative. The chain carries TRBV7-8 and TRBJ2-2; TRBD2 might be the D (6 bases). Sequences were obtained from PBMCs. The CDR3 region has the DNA TGTGCCAGCAGCTCGCTGCTGACTAGAGCGAACACCGGGGAGCTGTTTTTT. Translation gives CASSSLLTRANTGELFF.